What follows is one TCR beta chain and its context. The CDR3 has 15 residues. Germline loops: CDR1 SGHRS, CDR2 YFSETQ. The ends lost 3 bases at V and 8 bases at J; junction bases unmatched: 10. This specimen belongs to a study of TIL therapy for anti-PD-1-resistant metastatic lung cancer. Sequencing used immunoSEQ v3. Clones were sequenced by immunoSEQ multiplex PCR, and TCRdb holds only the in-frame ones, with some missing. Counted here are under 100,000 clones, about three fifths occurring once; the ten biggest clones make up 10% to 11%. Time point meaning: pre-treatment sample, taken before nivolumab and TIL therapy. Tumor tissue came from excised metastases, mostly pleural nodules or supraclavicular lymph nodes.

The TCR sequence derives from a person between 25 and 80 years old with non-small cell lung cancer. This specimen was tumor tissue, taken at baseline. The J gene is TRBJ1-2, the V gene TRBV5-1, with TRBD1 matching over 10 bases. The CDR3 coding sequence is TGCGCCAGCAGCTGGGGGGACCGGGACAGGGGAGGCTACACCTTC. Encoded protein: CASSWGDRDRGGYTF. Variable domain in full (rest from reference TRBV5-1 and TRBJ1-2): KAGVTQTPRYLIKTRGQQVTLSCSPISGHRSVSWYQQTPGQGLQFLFEYFSETQRNKGNFPGRFSGRQFSNSRSEMNVSTLELGDSALYLCASSWGDRDRGGYTFGSGTRLTVV.